These T cell receptor beta chains were read from a single sample in a study of control samples from healthy donors and cancer patients. Sequencing was performed with immunoSEQ multiplex PCR; in TCRdb, only in-frame clones are kept and a portion is missing. The sample lists roughly 120,000 clones; approximately 90% were seen once. Sequenced: PBMCs. Receptor source: a woman between 45 and 60 years old with colorectal cancer. Both conserved end residues are part of each CDR3. The D gene is left open where the match is weak. Where a row states a size, it is once, few, many or the class of an expanded clone; other rows omit it.

>NA|NA|TRBV7-2|TRBJ1-1
TGTGCCAGCAGCTTGGGGGGGCCACCCCAGACGCAAGCTTTCTTT
CASSLGGPPQTQAFF
>NA|NA|TRBV19|TRBJ1-5
TGTGCCAGTGACACGAGGGATAGCAATCAGCCCCAGCATTTT
CASDTRDSNQPQHF
>NA|NA|TRBV13|TRBJ2-7
TGTGCCAGCAGCTCCGACGACAATTACGAGCAGTACTTC
CASSSDDNYEQYF
>NA|NA|TRBV18|TRBJ2-2
TGTGCCAGCTCACCCGCGGTCGGTGACGGGGAGCTGTTTTTT
CASSPAVGDGELFF
>NA|TRBD1|TRBV6-5|TRBJ2-7
TGTGCCAGCAGTTACTCGAGCCGACAGGGCCACGAGCAGTACTTC
CASSYSSRQGHEQYF
>NA|NA|TRBV2|TRBJ1-5
TGTGCCAGCAGCAGGGACCCCAGGCCCCAGCCCCAGCATTTT
CASSRDPRPQPQHF
>NA|NA|TRBV5-1|TRBJ2-1
TGCGCCAGCAGCTTGGTGGGCAGGGGTGGCGGTGCTGTAGGTGAGCAGTTCTTC
CASSLVGRGGGAVGEQFF
>NA|NA|TRBV7-9|TRBJ1-2
TGTGCCAGCAGCTTCGGGGCTAACTATGGCTACACCTTC
CASSFGANYGYTF
>NA|TRBD1|TRBV28|TRBJ2-2
TGTGCCAGCAGATCGGGGACAGGGTACAGACCCGCCGCGAACACCGGGGAGCTGTTTTTT
CASRSGTGYRPAANTGELFF
>NA|NA|TRBV3-1/TRBV3-2|TRBJ1-1
TGTGCCAGCAGCCAAGAGGCCACTGAAGCTTTCTTT
CASSQEATEAFF
>NA|TRBD2|TRBV7-2|TRBJ2-3
TGTGCCAGCAGCGTAGATGGACTAGCGGGAATCACAGATACGCAGTATTTT
CASSVDGLAGITDTQYF
>NA|NA|TRBV10-3|TRBJ1-3
TGTGCCATCAGCGAAACAGGGCCCAGAAACACCATATATTTT
CAISETGPRNTIYF
>NA|TRBD1|TRBV5-1|TRBJ1-4
TGCGCCAGCAGCCGGGGACAGGGGGCTTCAACTAATGAAAAACTGTTTTTT
CASSRGQGASTNEKLFF
>NA|TRBD1|TRBV5-1|TRBJ1-3
TGCGCCAGCAGCTCCGGGACAGTACGTGGAGGAAACACCATATATTTT
CASSSGTVRGGNTIYF
>NA|TRBD1|TRBV7-9|TRBJ2-7
TGTGCCAGCAGCCCAGACAGGGGTTCGCAGTACTTC
CASSPDRGSQYF
>NA|NA|TRBV5-1|TRBJ1-3
TGCGCCAGCAGCTTAGGGACCTTGGGGGGAAACACCATATATTTT
CASSLGTLGGNTIYF
>NA|NA|TRBV5-1|TRBJ1-1
TGCGCCAGCAGCCCCTCCTTAGGGAGGCCTGAAGCTTTCTTT
CASSPSLGRPEAFF
>NA|NA|TRBV27|TRBJ1-6
TGTGCCAGCAGTTTGGCAGCTTATAATTCACCCCTCCACTTT
CASSLAAYNSPLHF
>NA|NA|TRBV27|TRBJ1-1
TGTGCCAGCAGTTTATCAATTACCGACACTGAAGCTTTCTTT
CASSLSITDTEAFF
>NA|NA|TRBV7-9|TRBJ1-1
TGTGCCAGCAGCGGAGCGGGGGTAGCTTTCTTT
CASSGAGVAFF
>NA|TRBD2|TRBV2|TRBJ2-7
TGTGCCAGCAGCCCGAACGGGAGGGGCGAGCAGTACTTC
CASSPNGRGEQYF
>once|NA|TRBV15|TRBJ2-5
TGTGCCACCAGCACCTCAAGGGAGACCCAGTACTTC
CATSTSRETQYF
>NA|NA|TRBV11-3|TRBJ1-3
TGTGCCAGCAGCATCGAGACTGGGAGCACCATATATTTT
CASSIETGSTIYF
>NA|NA|TRBV5-5|TRBJ2-4
TGTGCCAGCAGGGACCGGGACGGACTATTGGCCAAAAACATTCAGTACTTC
CASRDRDGLLAKNIQYF
>NA|TRBD1|TRBV7-2|TRBJ1-3
TGTGCCAGCACCCCGATTATGAACAGGGGGCTCTCTGGAAACACCATATATTTT
CASTPIMNRGLSGNTIYF
>NA|TRBD1|TRBV19|TRBJ1-4
TGTGCCAGTAATCGCGCCGGGACAGGGGATGAAAAACTGTTTTTT
CASNRAGTGDEKLFF
>NA|NA|TRBV18|TRBJ2-2
TGTGCCAGCTCAAAGGACAACACCGGGGAGCTGTTTTTT
CASSKDNTGELFF
>NA|NA|TRBV30|TRBJ1-4
TGTGCCTGGAGTAGCGGGGAAGAAAAACTGTTTTTT
CAWSSGEEKLFF
>NA|NA|TRBV7-3|TRBJ1-3
TGTGCCAGCAGCTTAATGGGCAGGAGCTCTGGAAACACCATATATTTT
CASSLMGRSSGNTIYF
>NA|NA|TRBV6-5|TRBJ1-5
TGTGCCAGCAGCTCGGGCTCGCGGAATCAGCCCCAGCATTTT
CASSSGSRNQPQHF
>once|NA|TRBV7-9|TRBJ1-5
TGTGCCAGCAGCTTCGCACGGGAGGATCAGCCCCAGCATTTT
CASSFAREDQPQHF
>few|TRBD2|TRBV5-1|TRBJ2-3
TGCGCCAGCAGCTTAGGCCTAGCGGGAGTGGAAGATACGCAGTATTTT
CASSLGLAGVEDTQYF